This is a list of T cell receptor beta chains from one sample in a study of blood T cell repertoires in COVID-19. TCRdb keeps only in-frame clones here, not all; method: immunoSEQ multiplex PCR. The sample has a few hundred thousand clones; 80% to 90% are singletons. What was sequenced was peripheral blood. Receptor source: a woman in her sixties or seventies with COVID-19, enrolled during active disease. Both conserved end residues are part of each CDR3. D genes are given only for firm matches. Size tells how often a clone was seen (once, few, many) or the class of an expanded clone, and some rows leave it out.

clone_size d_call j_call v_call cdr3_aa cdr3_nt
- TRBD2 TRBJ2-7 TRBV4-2 CASSQVSSGRYEQYF TGTGCCAGCAGCCAAGTGTCCAGCGGGAGGTACGAGCAGTACTTC
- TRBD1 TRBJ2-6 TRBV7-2 CASSLNDRVGANVLTF TGTGCCAGCAGCTTAAACGACAGGGTCGGGGCCAACGTCCTGACTTTC
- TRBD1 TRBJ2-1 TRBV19 CASGTGGDNEQFF TGTGCCAGCGGGACAGGGGGGGACAATGAGCAGTTCTTC
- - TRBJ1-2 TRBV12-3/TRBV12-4 CASSRSYGDGYTF TGTGCCAGCAGTCGATCGTACGGGGATGGCTACACCTTC
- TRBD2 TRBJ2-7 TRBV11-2 CASRSSGGRVQYF TGTGCCAGCAGGTCTAGCGGGGGCCGGGTGCAGTACTTC
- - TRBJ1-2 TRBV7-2 CASSYTVGAYTF TGTGCCAGCAGCTACACCGTTGGGGCCTACACCTTC
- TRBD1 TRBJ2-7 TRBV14 CASSQWTPGQGSPYEQYF TGTGCCAGCAGCCAATGGACACCGGGACAGGGGTCCCCCTACGAGCAGTACTTC
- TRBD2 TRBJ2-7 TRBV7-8 CASSRAGLPGGGQYF TGTGCCAGCAGCCGAGCGGGACTCCCTGGGGGTGGGCAGTACTTC
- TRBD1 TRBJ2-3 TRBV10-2 CASSEVSGQGNTDTQYF TGCGCCAGCAGTGAGGTTTCGGGACAGGGTAACACAGATACGCAGTATTTT
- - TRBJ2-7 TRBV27 CASSLGRSSYEQYF TGTGCCAGCAGTTTAGGTCGTAGCTCCTACGAGCAGTACTTC
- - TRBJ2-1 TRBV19 CASSYRDNYNEQFF TGTGCCAGTAGTTACCGGGACAACTACAATGAGCAGTTCTTC
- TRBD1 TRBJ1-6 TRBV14 CASSLAGQGLSPLHF TGTGCCAGCAGCCTAGCGGGACAGGGGCTTTCACCCCTCCACTTT
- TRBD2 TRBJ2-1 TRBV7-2 CASSLAKTSGLYEQFF TGTGCCAGCAGCTTAGCTAAGACTAGCGGGCTCTATGAGCAGTTCTTC
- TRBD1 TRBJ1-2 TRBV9 CASSVETGGYGYTF TGTGCCAGCAGCGTAGAGACAGGGGGGTATGGCTACACCTTC
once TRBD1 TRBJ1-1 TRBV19 CASRTGPYTEAFF TGTGCCAGCAGGACAGGTCCCTACACTGAAGCTTTCTTT
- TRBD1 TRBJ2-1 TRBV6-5 CASSYLGQGARNEQFF TGTGCCAGCAGTTACTTAGGACAGGGGGCCAGGAATGAGCAGTTCTTC
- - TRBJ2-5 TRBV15 CATSRDRETQYF TGTGCCACCAGCAGAGATCGGGAGACCCAGTACTTC
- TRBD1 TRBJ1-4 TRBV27 CASSHNRDRGHTNEKLFF TGTGCCAGCAGCCATAACCGGGACAGGGGGCATACTAATGAAAAACTGTTTTTT
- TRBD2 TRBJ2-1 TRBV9 CASSDPSGTIYNEQFF TGTGCCAGCAGCGACCCTTCCGGGACTATTTACAATGAGCAGTTCTTC
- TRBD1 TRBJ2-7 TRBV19 CASSIGQGAYEQYF TGTGCCAGTAGTATCGGACAGGGGGCCTACGAGCAGTACTTC
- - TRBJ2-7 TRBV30 CAWSLQGRSSEQYF TGTGCCTGGAGTTTACAGGGCAGGAGTTCAGAGCAGTACTTC
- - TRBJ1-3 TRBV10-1 CASSARVAGNTIYF TGCGCCAGCAGTGCCAGGGTCGCTGGAAACACCATATATTTT
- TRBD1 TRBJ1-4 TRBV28 CASSNGQGLEKLFF TGTGCCAGCAGTAATGGACAGGGACTTGAAAAACTGTTTTTT
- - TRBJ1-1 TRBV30 CAWMRSGGLPGTEAFF TGTGCCTGGATGCGGTCTGGGGGCTTACCCGGGACTGAAGCTTTCTTT
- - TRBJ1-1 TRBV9 CASSVAGASTEAFF TGTGCCAGCAGCGTAGCTGGGGCGAGCACTGAAGCTTTCTTT
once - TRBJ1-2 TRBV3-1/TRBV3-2 CASSQDFSVFYGYTF TGTGCCAGCAGCCAAGATTTTTCAGTTTTCTATGGCTACACCTTC
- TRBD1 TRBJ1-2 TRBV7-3 CASSLGGTGANYGYTF TGTGCCAGCAGCTTAGGCGGGACAGGGGCAAACTATGGCTACACCTTC
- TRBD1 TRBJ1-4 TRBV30 CAWSLLGVGQGGEKLFF TGTGCCTGGAGTCTCTTAGGGGTTGGACAGGGTGGTGAAAAACTGTTTTTT
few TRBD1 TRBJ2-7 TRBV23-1 CASSRRPGQGSGEQYF TGCGCCAGCAGTCGTCGACCGGGACAGGGGTCGGGAGAGCAGTACTTC
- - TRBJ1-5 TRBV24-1 CATSGGVPGQPQHF TGTGCCACCAGTGGGGGGGTCCCGGGTCAGCCCCAGCATTTT
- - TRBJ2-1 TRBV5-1 CASSPPSDSYNEQFF TGCGCCAGCAGCCCCCCCAGCGATTCCTACAATGAGCAGTTCTTC
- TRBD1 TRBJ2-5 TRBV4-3 CASSHGQGQETQYF TGCGCCAGCAGCCACGGACAGGGTCAAGAGACCCAGTACTTC
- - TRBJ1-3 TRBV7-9 CASSPVQSGNTIYF TGTGCCAGCAGCCCAGTCCAATCTGGAAACACCATATATTTT
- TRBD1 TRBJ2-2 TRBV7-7 CASSHETGVTGELFF TGTGCTAGCAGCCACGAGACAGGGGTCACCGGGGAGCTGTTTTTT
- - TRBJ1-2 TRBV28 CASSFPGTFNYGYTF TGTGCCAGCAGTTTCCCCGGGACTTTTAACTATGGCTACACCTTC
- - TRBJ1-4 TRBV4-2 CASSQAAQEYATNEKLFF TGTGCCAGCAGCCAAGCCGCGCAGGAATATGCAACTAATGAAAAACTGTTTTTT
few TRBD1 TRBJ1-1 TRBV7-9 CASSFKTGDTEAFF TGTGCCAGCAGTTTTAAGACAGGGGACACTGAAGCTTTCTTT
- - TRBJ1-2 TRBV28 CASSSLGQFNYGYTF TGTGCCAGCAGTTCCCTTGGACAGTTTAACTATGGCTACACCTTC
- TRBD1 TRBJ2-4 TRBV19 CASSTDRQGRNIQYF TGTGCCAGTAGTACCGACCGACAGGGGCGGAACATTCAGTACTTC
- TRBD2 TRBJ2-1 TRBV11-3 CASSHSGGNEQFF TGTGCCAGCAGCCATAGCGGGGGGAATGAGCAGTTCTTC
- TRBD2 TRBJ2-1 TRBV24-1 CATSKAGVAYNEQFF TGTGCCACCAGTAAAGCGGGAGTGGCATACAATGAGCAGTTCTTC
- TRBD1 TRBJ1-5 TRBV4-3 CASSQRTGGNQPQHF TGCGCCAGCAGCCAAAGGACAGGGGGCAATCAGCCCCAGCATTTT
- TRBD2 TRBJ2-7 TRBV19 CASRTSGRTYEQYF TGTGCCAGTAGGACTAGCGGGAGAACCTACGAGCAGTACTTC
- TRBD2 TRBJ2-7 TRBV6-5 CACSGRVLGEQYF TGTGCCTGTAGCGGGAGAGTTTTGGGCGAGCAGTACTTC
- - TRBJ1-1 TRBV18 CASSPRGLNTEAFF TGTGCCAGCTCACCGCGGGGGCTGAACACTGAAGCTTTCTTT
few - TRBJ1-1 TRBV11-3 CASSHRSLRRGTEAFF TGTGCCAGCAGCCATAGATCCCTTCGGCGGGGGACTGAAGCTTTCTTT
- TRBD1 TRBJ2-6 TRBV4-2 CASSQEGQGGLGANVLTF TGTGCCAGCAGCCAAGAGGGACAGGGGGGACTTGGGGCCAACGTCCTGACTTTC
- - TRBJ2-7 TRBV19 CASSMRDEQYF TGTGCCAGTAGTATGCGGGACGAGCAGTACTTC
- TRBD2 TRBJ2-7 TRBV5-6 CASSPGLADYEQYF TGTGCCAGCAGCCCCGGACTAGCTGACTACGAGCAGTACTTC
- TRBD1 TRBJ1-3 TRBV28 CASSSLTGRSGNTIYF TGTGCCAGCAGTTCCCTGACAGGGCGCTCTGGAAACACCATATATTTT
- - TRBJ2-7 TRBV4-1 CASSQGLPAGYEQYF TGCGCCAGCAGCCAAGGACTTCCCGCTGGATACGAGCAGTACTTC
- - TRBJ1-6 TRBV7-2 CASSVGVFGTPLHF TGTGCCAGCAGCGTAGGGGTATTCGGGACACCCCTCCACTTT
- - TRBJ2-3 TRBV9 CASSKVDHYTDTQYF TGTGCCAGCAGCAAGGTAGACCACTACACAGATACGCAGTATTTT
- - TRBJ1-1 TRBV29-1 CSVFQGRTEAFF TGCAGCGTTTTCCAGGGGCGCACTGAAGCTTTCTTT
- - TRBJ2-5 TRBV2 CASGSPGQETQYF TGTGCCAGCGGATCCCCGGGCCAAGAGACCCAGTACTTC
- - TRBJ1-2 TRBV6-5 CASRTYLDSHYGYTF TGTGCCAGCAGAACATACTTGGACAGTCACTATGGCTACACCTTC
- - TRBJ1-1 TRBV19 CASSIDYLNTEAFF TGTGCCAGTAGTATCGATTACTTGAACACTGAAGCTTTCTTT